The present TCR beta chain was sequenced within a study of CD8 T cells in ankylosing spondylitis. Study-wide findings and caveats: A TCR beta motif of several highly homologous variants appeared characteristic of ankylosing spondylitis blood.

V was clipped by 10 bases and J by 2 bases, with 23 bases between them. This CDR3 is 16 amino acids long. Germline CDR1 MNHEY, CDR2 SMNVEV (reference sequence). TCRdb reprocessed the 5' RACE reads via MiXCR and lists one record per CDR3 protein. The sample lists under 450,000 distinct CDR3 sequences; about 15% were seen once. For this clonotype: What it recognizes is unknown.

Source material: blood, either unsorted or a sorted T cell fraction (not recorded which). The chain uses TRBV27 and TRBJ1-2; perhaps TRBD1 as D (5 bases). The TCR was taken from a male donor with ankylosing spondylitis. The CDR3 DNA sequence: TGTGCCACCCGGGAGGCAGGGCGCGCTGAGAACTATGGCTACACCTTC. Its translation: CATREAGRAENYGYTF.